This T cell receptor beta chain was captured by sequencing in a study of T cells in Graves' hyperthyroidism and ophthalmopathy. Across the study: The blood sample was taken at first diagnosis, before treatment began.

The CDR3 runs to 15 residues. Germline V lookup: CDR1 SEHNR, CDR2 FQNEAQ (reference sequence). V shed 5 bases and J shed 2 bases, with 16 bases lying between them. Regions amplified from RNA transcripts were the TCR beta CDR3 regions. The primer set for the first-round RT-PCR of the TCR CDR3 was HTBI. TCRdb re-called the multiplex PCR reads with MiXCR, one entry per CDR3 protein. Of approximately 400,000 distinct CDR3 sequences in the sample, 15% to 20% are singletons; the top ten hold 40%. This clonotype was recorded many times. Its antigen remains unidentified. Notes on the study in general: Researchers found most expanded thyroid clonotypes above 0.001 in blood as well. Ophthalmopathy cases were set apart from stable hyperthyroidism by a 13 V-J model.

V gene TRBV7-9 combines with J gene TRBJ2-7, with D possibly being TRBD1 (5 bases). The source material was blood. The clonotype was recovered from a man aged 18-30 years with Graves' ophthalmopathy. CDR3 nucleotides: TGTGCCAGCAGCGCCCACCTGGACACCACCTACGAGCAGTACTTC. It encodes CASSAHLDTTYEQYF.